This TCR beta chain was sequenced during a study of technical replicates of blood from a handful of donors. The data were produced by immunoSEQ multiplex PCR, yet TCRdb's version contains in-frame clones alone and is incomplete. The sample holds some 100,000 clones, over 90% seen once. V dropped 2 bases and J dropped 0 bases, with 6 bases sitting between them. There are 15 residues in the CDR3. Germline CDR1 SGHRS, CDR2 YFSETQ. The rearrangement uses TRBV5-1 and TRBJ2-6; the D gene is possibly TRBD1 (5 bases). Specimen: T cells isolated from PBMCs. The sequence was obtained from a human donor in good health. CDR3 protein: CASSLGHSGANVLTF. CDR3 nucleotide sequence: TGCGCCAGCAGCTTAGGACACTCTGGGGCCAACGTCCTGACTTTC.